The rows below give T cell receptor beta chains drawn from one sample of a study of cytomegalovirus exposure and HLA in healthy donors. TCRdb's table, derived via immunoSEQ multiplex PCR, lists solely in-frame clones and lacks some. This sample has some 140,000 clones, with about 80% found just once. The specimen sequenced was PBMCs. These receptors came from a man aged 25 to 45 in good health and CMV-seropositive. The conserved cysteine and the conserved F or W are not part of the CDR3 here. Not every row has a clone size; where given, it reads once, few, many or a size class.

CDR3,V,J,size
ASSSLGGEETQY,TRBV5-1,TRBJ2-5,.
ASSLAQLVGTKNEQF,TRBV7-2,TRBJ2-1,few
ASSFTPSGFLGTQY,TRBV27,TRBJ2-5,.
AISESGQGNTIY,TRBV10-3,TRBJ1-3,.
ASSEGSGLADNEQF,TRBV9,TRBJ2-1,.
ASSLGSKETQY,TRBV5-6,TRBJ2-5,.
ASSPTPGKSSYEQY,TRBV18,TRBJ2-7,.
ASSQVGGNTEAF,TRBV4-1,TRBJ1-1,.
ASSPRRSGGLNNEQF,TRBV5-4,TRBJ2-1,.
ASRTGVGAF,TRBV6-5,TRBJ1-1,.
ASSPWRGERTKAF,TRBV18,TRBJ1-1,.
ASSFIRQRENTDTQY,TRBV11-2,TRBJ2-3,.
ASGLSGGEKLF,TRBV6-5,TRBJ1-4,.
ASSLGLAGETQY,TRBV5-5,TRBJ2-5,.
ASSFTQGASYEQY,TRBV11-2,TRBJ2-7,once
ASSSGTGGYEQY,TRBV5-1,TRBJ2-7,once
AISDRVDTQY,TRBV10-3,TRBJ2-3,few
ASSPWTGQEAF,TRBV18,TRBJ1-1,.
ASSFDTGVGYT,TRBV27,TRBJ1-2,.